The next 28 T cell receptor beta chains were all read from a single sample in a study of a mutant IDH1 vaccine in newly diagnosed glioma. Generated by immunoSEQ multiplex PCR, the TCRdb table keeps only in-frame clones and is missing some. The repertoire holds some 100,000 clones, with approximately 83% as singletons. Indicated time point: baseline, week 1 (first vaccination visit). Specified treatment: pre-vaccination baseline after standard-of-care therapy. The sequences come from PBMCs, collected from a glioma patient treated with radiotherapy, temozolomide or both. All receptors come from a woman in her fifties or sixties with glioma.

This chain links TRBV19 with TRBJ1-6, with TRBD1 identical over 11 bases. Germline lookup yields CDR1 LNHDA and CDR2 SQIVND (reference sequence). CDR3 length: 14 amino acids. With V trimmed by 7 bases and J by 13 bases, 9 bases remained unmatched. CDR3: CASMSDRGQFPLHF. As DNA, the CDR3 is TGTGCCAGTATGTCGGACAGGGGGCAGTTCCCCCTCCACTTT.

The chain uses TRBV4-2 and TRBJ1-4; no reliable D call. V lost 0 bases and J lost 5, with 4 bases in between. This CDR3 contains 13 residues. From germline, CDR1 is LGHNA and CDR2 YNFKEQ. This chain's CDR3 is CASSQEPNEKLFF. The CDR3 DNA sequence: TGTGCCAGCAGCCAAGAGCCAAATGAAAAACTGTTTTTT.

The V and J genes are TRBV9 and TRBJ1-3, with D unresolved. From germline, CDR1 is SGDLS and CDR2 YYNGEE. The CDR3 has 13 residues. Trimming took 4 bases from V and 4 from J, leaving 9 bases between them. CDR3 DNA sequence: TGTGCCAGCAGCCTCACGGCCGGAAACACCATATATTTT. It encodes CASSLTAGNTIYF. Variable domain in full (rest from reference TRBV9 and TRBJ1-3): DSGVTQTPKHLITATGQRVTLRCSPRSGDLSVYWYQQSLDQGLQFLIQYYNGEERAKGNILERFSAQQFPDLHSELNLSSLELGDSALYFCASSLTAGNTIYFGEGSWLTVV.

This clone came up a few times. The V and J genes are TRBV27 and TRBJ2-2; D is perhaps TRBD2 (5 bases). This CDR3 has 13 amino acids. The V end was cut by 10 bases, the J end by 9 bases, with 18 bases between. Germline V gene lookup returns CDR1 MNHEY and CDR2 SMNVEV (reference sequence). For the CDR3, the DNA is TGTGCCATCGCCGGACTGGTATCCCGGGAGCTGTTTTTT. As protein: CAIAGLVSRELFF.

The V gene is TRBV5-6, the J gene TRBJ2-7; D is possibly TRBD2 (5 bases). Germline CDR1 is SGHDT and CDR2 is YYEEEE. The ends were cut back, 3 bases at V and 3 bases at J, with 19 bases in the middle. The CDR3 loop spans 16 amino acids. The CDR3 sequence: CASSSYSFRGRYEQYF. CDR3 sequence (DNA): TGTGCCAGCAGCTCTTACTCGTTCCGAGGGCGCTACGAGCAGTACTTC.

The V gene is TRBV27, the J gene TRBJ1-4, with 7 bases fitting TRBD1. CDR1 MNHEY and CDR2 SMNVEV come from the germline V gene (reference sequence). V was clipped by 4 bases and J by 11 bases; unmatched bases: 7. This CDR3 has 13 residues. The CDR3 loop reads CASSSGGAGKLFF. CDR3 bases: TGTGCCAGCAGTTCAGGGGGGGCCGGTAAACTGTTTTTT.

Here the CDR3 reads CASKKGAGANEQYF. DNA for the CDR3: TGTGCCAGCAAAAAAGGGGCAGGGGCCAACGAGCAGTACTTC. The chain is built from TRBV6-1 and TRBJ2-7; tentative D call: TRBD1 (6 bases). The CDR3 runs 14 residues. Germline values: CDR1 MNHNS, CDR2 SASEGT. V was clipped by 7 bases and J by 5 bases, with 18 bases between them.

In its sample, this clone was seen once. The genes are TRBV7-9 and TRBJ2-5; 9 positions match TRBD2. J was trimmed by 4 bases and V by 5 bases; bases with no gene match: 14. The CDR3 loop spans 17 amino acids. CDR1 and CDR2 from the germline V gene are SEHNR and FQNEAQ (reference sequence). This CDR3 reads CASSPRGISGGRETQYF. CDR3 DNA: TGTGCCAGCAGCCCCCGGGGGATTAGCGGGGGTAGAGAGACCCAGTACTTC.

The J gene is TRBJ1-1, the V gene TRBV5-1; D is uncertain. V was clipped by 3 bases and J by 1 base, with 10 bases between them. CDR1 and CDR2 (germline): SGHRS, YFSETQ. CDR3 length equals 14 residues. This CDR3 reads CASSSSGWNTEAFF. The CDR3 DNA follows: TGCGCCAGCAGCTCATCGGGTTGGAACACTGAAGCTTTCTTT.

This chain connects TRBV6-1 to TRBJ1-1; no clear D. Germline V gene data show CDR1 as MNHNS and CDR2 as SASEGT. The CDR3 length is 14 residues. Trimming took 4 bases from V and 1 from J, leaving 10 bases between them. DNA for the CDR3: TGTGCCAGCAGTGGCGACGAGGGGAACACTGAAGCTTTCTTT. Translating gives CASSGDEGNTEAFF.

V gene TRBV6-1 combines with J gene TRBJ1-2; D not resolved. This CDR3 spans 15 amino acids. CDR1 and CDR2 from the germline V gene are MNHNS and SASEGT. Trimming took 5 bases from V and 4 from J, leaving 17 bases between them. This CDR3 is CASSHTYGDRYGYTF. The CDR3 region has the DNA TGTGCCAGCAGTCATACTTACGGGGATCGCTATGGCTACACCTTC.

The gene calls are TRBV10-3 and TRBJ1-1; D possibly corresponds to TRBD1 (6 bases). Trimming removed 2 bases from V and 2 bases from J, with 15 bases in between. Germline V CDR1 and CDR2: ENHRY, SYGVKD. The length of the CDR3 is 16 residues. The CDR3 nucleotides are TGTGCCATCAGTGAGCCTGGCAGGGGAGTCAACACTGAAGCTTTCTTT. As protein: CAISEPGRGVNTEAFF.

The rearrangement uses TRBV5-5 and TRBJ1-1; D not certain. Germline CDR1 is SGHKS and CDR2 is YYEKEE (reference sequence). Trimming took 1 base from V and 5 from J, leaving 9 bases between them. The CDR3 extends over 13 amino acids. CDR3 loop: CASSLLSRTEAFF. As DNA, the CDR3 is TGTGCCAGCAGCTTGTTATCCCGGACTGAAGCTTTCTTT.

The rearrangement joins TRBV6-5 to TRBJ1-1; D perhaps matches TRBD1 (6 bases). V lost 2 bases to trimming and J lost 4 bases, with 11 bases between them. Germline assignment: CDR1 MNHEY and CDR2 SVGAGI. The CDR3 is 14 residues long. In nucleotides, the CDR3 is TGTGCCAGCAGTTACACAGGGAGGAGCACTGAAGCTTTCTTT. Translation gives CASSYTGRSTEAFF.

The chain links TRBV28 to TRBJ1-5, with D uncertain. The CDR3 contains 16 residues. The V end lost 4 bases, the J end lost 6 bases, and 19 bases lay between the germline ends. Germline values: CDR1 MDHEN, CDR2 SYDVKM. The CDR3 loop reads CASSSYRAPWSQPQHF. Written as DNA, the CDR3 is TGTGCCAGCAGTTCATACCGGGCCCCATGGAGTCAGCCCCAGCATTTT.

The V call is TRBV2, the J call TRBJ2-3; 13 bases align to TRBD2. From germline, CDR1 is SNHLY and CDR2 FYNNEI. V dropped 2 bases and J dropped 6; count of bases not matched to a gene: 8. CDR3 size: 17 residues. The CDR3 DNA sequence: TGTGCCAGCAGTGAACGAACTAGCGGGGGGGCAGGGGATACGCAGTATTTT. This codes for CASSERTSGGAGDTQYF.

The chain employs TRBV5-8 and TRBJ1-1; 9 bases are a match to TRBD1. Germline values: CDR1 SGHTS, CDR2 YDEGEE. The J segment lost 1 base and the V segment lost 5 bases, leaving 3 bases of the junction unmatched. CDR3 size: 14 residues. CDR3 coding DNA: TGTGCCAGCAGACAGGGGGCAGGGAACACTGAAGCTTTCTTT. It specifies CASRQGAGNTEAFF.

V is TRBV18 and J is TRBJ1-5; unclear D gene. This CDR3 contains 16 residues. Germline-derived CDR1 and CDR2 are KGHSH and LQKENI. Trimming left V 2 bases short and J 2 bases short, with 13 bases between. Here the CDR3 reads CASSPAVGKGNQPQHF. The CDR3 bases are TGTGCCAGCTCACCAGCTGTAGGGAAGGGCAATCAGCCCCAGCATTTT.

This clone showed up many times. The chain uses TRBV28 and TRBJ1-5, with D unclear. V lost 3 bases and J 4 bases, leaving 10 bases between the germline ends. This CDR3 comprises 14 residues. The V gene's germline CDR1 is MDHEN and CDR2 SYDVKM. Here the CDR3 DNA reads TGTGCCAGCAGTTTCTTCGGAGAAAATCAGCCCCAGCATTTT. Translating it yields CASSFFGENQPQHF.

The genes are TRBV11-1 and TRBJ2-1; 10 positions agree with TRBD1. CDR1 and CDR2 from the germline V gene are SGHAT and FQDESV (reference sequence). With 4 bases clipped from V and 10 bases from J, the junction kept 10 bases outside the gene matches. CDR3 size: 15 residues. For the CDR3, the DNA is TGTGCCAGCAGCTCGCCGGGACAGGGGTATGGGGAGCAGTTCTTC. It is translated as CASSSPGQGYGEQFF.

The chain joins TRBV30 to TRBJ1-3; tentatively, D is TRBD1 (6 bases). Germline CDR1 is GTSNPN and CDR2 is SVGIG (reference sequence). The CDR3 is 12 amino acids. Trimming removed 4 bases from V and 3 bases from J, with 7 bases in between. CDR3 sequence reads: CAWNRDGNTIYF. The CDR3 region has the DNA TGTGCCTGGAACAGGGATGGAAACACCATATATTTT.

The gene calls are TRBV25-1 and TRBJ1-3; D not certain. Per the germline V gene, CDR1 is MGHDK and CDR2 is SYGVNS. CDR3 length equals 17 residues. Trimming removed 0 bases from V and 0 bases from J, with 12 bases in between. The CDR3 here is CASSEYGAPISGNTIYF. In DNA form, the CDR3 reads TGTGCCAGCAGTGAATATGGAGCACCAATCTCTGGAAACACCATATATTTT.

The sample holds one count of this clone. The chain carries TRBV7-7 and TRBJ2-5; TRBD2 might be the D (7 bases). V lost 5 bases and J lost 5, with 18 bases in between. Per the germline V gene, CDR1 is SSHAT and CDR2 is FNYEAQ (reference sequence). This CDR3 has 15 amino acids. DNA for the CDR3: TGTGCCAGCAGCCGGGGGGCAGGGGTGGGGGAGACCCAGTACTTC. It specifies CASSRGAGVGETQYF. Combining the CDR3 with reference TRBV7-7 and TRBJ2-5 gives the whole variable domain GAGVSQSPRYKVTKRGQDVTLRCDPISSHATLYWYQQALGQGPEFLTYFNYEAQPDKSGLPSDRFSAERPEGSISTLTIQRTEQRDSAMYRCASSRGAGVGETQYFGPGTRLLVL.

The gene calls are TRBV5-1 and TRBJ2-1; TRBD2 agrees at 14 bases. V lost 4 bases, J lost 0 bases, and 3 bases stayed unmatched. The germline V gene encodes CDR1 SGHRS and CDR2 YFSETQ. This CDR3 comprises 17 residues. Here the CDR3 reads CASSLGTSGSSYNEQFF. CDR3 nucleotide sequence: TGCGCCAGCAGCCTCGGGACTAGCGGGAGCTCCTACAATGAGCAGTTCTTC.

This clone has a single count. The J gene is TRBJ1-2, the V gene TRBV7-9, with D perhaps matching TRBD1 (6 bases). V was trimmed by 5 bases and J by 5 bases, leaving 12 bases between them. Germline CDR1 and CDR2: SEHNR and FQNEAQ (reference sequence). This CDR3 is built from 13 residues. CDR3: CASSATGPYGYTF. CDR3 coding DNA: TGTGCCAGCAGCGCCACAGGGCCTTATGGCTACACCTTC.

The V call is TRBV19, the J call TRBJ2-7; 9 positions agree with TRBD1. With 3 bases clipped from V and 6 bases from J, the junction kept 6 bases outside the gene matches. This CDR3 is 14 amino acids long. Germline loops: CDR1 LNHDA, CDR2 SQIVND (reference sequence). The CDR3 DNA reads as TGTGCCAGTAGTATGGGGGACAGGGTTCGCGAGCAGTACTTC. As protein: CASSMGDRVREQYF.

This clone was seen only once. The CDR3 spells CASSPLSGNHGYTF. CDR3 nucleotide sequence: TGTGCCAGCTCACCACTGTCAGGGAACCATGGCTACACCTTC. The rearrangement uses TRBV18 and TRBJ1-2; a weak D match, TRBD1 (5 bases). V shed 1 base and J shed 6 bases, with 12 bases lying between them. This CDR3 is built from 14 residues. Germline V CDR1 and CDR2: KGHSH, LQKENI.

The CDR3 DNA reads TGTGCCAGCAGTGAATATTTAGGGGACACTGAAGCTTTCTTT. Amino acids: CASSEYLGDTEAFF. The rearrangement uses TRBV6-1 and TRBJ1-1; D is perhaps TRBD1 (5 bases). Trimming took 2 bases from V and 3 from J, leaving 10 bases between them. The germline gives CDR1 MNHNS, CDR2 SASEGT. This CDR3 comprises 14 residues.